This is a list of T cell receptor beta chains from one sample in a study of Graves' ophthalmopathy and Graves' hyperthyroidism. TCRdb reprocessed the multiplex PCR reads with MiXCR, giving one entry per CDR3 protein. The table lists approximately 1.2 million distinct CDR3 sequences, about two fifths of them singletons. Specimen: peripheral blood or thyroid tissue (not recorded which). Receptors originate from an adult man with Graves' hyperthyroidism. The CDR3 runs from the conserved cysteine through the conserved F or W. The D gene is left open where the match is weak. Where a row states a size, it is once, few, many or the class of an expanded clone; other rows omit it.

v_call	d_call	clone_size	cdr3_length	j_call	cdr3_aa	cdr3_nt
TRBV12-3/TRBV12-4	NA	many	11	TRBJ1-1	CASSKDSEAFF	TGTGCCAGCAGCAAGGACAGTGAAGCTTTCTTT
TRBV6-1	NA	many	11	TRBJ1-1	CASSELSRAFF	TGTGCCAGCAGTGAACTCTCCCGGGCTTTCTTT
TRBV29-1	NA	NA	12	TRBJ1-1	CSETQLNTEAFF	TGCAGCGAGACCCAGTTGAACACTGAAGCTTTCTTT
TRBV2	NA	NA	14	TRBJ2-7	CASKGGGQSYEQYF	TGTGCCAGCAAGGGTGGAGGACAGTCCTACGAGCAGTACTTC
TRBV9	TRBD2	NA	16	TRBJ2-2	CASSVELAGGPGELFF	TGTGCCAGCAGCGTAGAACTAGCGGGAGGGCCCGGGGAGTTGTTTTTT
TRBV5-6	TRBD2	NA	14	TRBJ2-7	CASSPTSRTYEQYF	TGTGCCAGCAGCCCGACTAGCAGAACCTACGAGCAGTACTTC
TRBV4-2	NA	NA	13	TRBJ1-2	CASSPVGGDDYTF	TGTGCCAGCAGCCCGGTGGGGGGCGATGACTACACCTTC
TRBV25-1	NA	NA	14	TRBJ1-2	CASRNSGANYGYTF	TGTGCCAGCAGGAACAGTGGAGCTAACTATGGCTACACCTTC
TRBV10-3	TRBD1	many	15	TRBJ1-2	CAISDVGQGSYGYTF	TGTGCCATCAGTGATGTAGGACAGGGTTCCTATGGCTACACCTTC
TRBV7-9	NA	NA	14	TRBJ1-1	CASSRPGPNTEAFF	TGTGCCAGCAGCCGACCGGGGCCGAACACTGAAGCTTTCTTT
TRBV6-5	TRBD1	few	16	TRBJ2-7	CASSTKRTGNSYEQYF	TGTGCCAGCAGTACAAAACGGACAGGGAACTCCTACGAGCAGTACTTC
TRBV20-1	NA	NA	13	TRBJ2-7	CSAMGDRYYEQYF	TGCAGTGCTATGGGTGACAGGTATTACGAGCAGTACTTC
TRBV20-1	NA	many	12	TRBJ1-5	CSARVSAGWLHF	TGCAGTGCTAGAGTTTCGGCCGGCTGGTTGCATTTT
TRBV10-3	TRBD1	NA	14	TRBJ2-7	CAIRDGTGPYEQYF	TGTGCCATCAGGGATGGGACAGGGCCCTACGAGCAGTACTTC
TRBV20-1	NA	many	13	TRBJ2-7	CSARAAEYYEQYF	TGCAGTGCTAGAGCAGCGGAGTACTACGAGCAGTACTTC
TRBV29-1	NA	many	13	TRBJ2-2	CSVRALNTGELFF	TGCAGCGTCCGGGCCCTGAACACCGGGGAGCTGTTTTTT
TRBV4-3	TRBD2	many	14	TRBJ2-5	CASSQRGGMETQYF	TGCGCCAGCAGCCAGCGGGGGGGCATGGAGACCCAGTACTTC
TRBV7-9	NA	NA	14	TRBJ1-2	CASSQEEGTSGYTF	TGTGCCAGCAGCCAAGAGGAAGGGACTAGCGGCTACACCTTC
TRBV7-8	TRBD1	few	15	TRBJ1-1	CASSPPRGATTEAFF	TGTGCCAGCAGCCCACCCAGGGGGGCGACCACTGAAGCTTTCTTT
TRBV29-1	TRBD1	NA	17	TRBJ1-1	CSVDILTGAWGGRGAFF	TGCAGCGTTGACATCCTCACAGGGGCCTGGGGAGGTAGGGGGGCTTTCTTT
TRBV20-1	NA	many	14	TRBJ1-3	CSARHRDLGNTIYF	TGCAGTGCTAGACACCGGGACCTCGGAAACACCATATATTTT
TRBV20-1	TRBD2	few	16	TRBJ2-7	CSARERGGRSTYEQYF	TGCAGTGCTAGGGAGCGGGGGGGCCGATCTACCTACGAGCAGTACTTC
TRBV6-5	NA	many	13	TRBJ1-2	CASSPQGRIGYTF	TGTGCCAGCAGCCCCCAGGGGCGTATCGGCTACACCTTC
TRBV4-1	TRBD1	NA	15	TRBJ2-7	CASSPYTGQGDEQYF	TGCGCCAGCAGCCCTTATACCGGCCAGGGGGACGAGCAGTACTTC
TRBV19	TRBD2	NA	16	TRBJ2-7	CTSSTGLAGAWWEQYF	TGTACCAGTAGTACGGGACTAGCGGGAGCATGGTGGGAGCAGTACTTC
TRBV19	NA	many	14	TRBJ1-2	CASSPTTGRYGYTF	TGTGCCAGTAGTCCTACGACAGGACGCTATGGCTACACCTTC
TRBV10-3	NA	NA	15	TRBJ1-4	CAISEWGGFDEKLFF	TGTGCCATCAGTGAGTGGGGGGGCTTTGACGAAAAACTGTTTTTT
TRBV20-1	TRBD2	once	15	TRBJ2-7	CSARPSGQELNGQYF	TGCAGTGCTAGACCTAGCGGTCAGGAACTTAACGGGCAGTACTTC
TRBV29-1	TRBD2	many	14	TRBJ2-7	CSVGLAGGSYEQYF	TGCAGCGTTGGGCTAGCGGGAGGTAGTTACGAGCAGTACTTC
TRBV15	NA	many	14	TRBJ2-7	CATSRDRGAYEQYF	TGTGCCACCAGCAGAGATCGAGGGGCTTACGAGCAGTACTTC